A selection of T cell receptor beta chains follows, all from one sample in a study. MiXCR, run by TCRdb on the multiplex PCR reads, gives a single entry per CDR3 protein. The repertoire holds about 1,300 distinct CDR3 sequences, with about 20% as singletons. Sequenced material: naive CD4+ T cells sorted from blood. The source is a female donor with breast cancer. The CDR3 runs from the conserved cysteine through the conserved F or W. Each record gives: V gene, D gene, J gene, clone size, CDR3 DNA, CDR3 protein. The D gene is left open where the match is weak. The size field is filled for only some rows; it gives once, few, many or a size class.

v_call: TRBV12-5
d_call: .
j_call: TRBJ1-2
clone_size: medium-sized
cdr3_nt: TGTGCTGTGGTAAGAGGGCGCGAATATGGCTACACCTTC
cdr3_aa: CAVVRGREYGYTF

v_call: TRBV12-3/TRBV12-4
d_call: .
j_call: TRBJ1-2
clone_size: medium-sized
cdr3_nt: TGTGCCAGCACCCCAGTGGGTTATGGAGCTAACTATGGCTACACCTTC
cdr3_aa: CASTPVGYGANYGYTF

v_call: TRBV12-3/TRBV12-4
d_call: TRBD1
j_call: TRBJ1-2
clone_size: .
cdr3_nt: TGTGCCAGCAGTTCCTCCGGGACAGGGTCCTATGGCCACACCTTC
cdr3_aa: CASSSSGTGSYGHTF

v_call: TRBV12-3/TRBV12-4
d_call: TRBD1
j_call: TRBJ1-2
clone_size: medium-sized
cdr3_nt: TGTGCCAGCAGTTTCCGGACAGGGGCAGGCTATGGCTACACCTTC
cdr3_aa: CASSFRTGAGYGYTF

v_call: TRBV12-3/TRBV12-4
d_call: .
j_call: TRBJ1-2
clone_size: medium-sized
cdr3_nt: TGTGCCAGCAGTAACAGGGATGGCTACACCTTC
cdr3_aa: CASSNRDGYTF

v_call: TRBV12-3/TRBV12-4
d_call: .
j_call: TRBJ1-2
clone_size: large
cdr3_nt: TGTGCCAGCAGTTTATCTGGGAACGATGGCTACACCTTC
cdr3_aa: CASSLSGNDGYTF

v_call: TRBV12-3/TRBV12-4
d_call: .
j_call: TRBJ1-2
clone_size: medium-sized
cdr3_nt: TGTGCCAGCAGTCTGCGAGACAGCGTCTATGGCTACACCTTC
cdr3_aa: CASSLRDSVYGYTF

v_call: TRBV12-3/TRBV12-4
d_call: TRBD1
j_call: TRBJ1-2
clone_size: large
cdr3_nt: TGTGCCAGCAGTCCCGGACAGGGTCGGTCCGGTAACTATGGCTACACCTTC
cdr3_aa: CASSPGQGRSGNYGYTF

v_call: TRBV12-3/TRBV12-4
d_call: .
j_call: TRBJ1-2
clone_size: medium-sized
cdr3_nt: TGTGCCAGCAGTTTCACCCCTTTTGGCTACACCTTC
cdr3_aa: CASSFTPFGYTF

v_call: TRBV12-3/TRBV12-4
d_call: .
j_call: TRBJ1-2
clone_size: .
cdr3_nt: TGTGCCAGCAGGTTGACAGCTCGCTATGGCTACACCTTC
cdr3_aa: CASRLTARYGYTF

v_call: TRBV12-3/TRBV12-4
d_call: TRBD1
j_call: TRBJ1-2
clone_size: medium-sized
cdr3_nt: TGTGCCAGCAGTTTCCGGGACAGGGCATCTTACTATGGCTACACCTTC
cdr3_aa: CASSFRDRASYYGYTF

v_call: TRBV12-3/TRBV12-4
d_call: .
j_call: TRBJ1-2
clone_size: medium-sized
cdr3_nt: TGTGCCAGCAGGACAGACAACTATGGCTACACCTTC
cdr3_aa: CASRTDNYGYTF

v_call: TRBV12-3/TRBV12-4
d_call: .
j_call: TRBJ1-2
clone_size: .
cdr3_nt: TGTGCCAGCGGTCTACGAGGTTTCGACTATGGCTACACCTTC
cdr3_aa: CASGLRGFDYGYTF

v_call: TRBV12-3/TRBV12-4
d_call: .
j_call: TRBJ1-2
clone_size: medium-sized
cdr3_nt: TGTGCCAGCAGTTTTAATGGCTATGGCTACACCTTC
cdr3_aa: CASSFNGYGYTF

v_call: TRBV12-3/TRBV12-4
d_call: .
j_call: TRBJ1-2
clone_size: medium-sized
cdr3_nt: TGTGCCAGCAGTTTGGCGGGCACCGGGTTGTATGGCTACACCTTC
cdr3_aa: CASSLAGTGLYGYTF

v_call: TRBV12-3/TRBV12-4
d_call: .
j_call: TRBJ1-2
clone_size: .
cdr3_nt: TGTGCCAGCAGGCAGGGGCATGGCTACACCTTC
cdr3_aa: CASRQGHGYTF

v_call: TRBV12-3/TRBV12-4
d_call: .
j_call: TRBJ1-2
clone_size: few
cdr3_nt: TGTGCCAGCAGTCCCAGGACAGACTATGGCTACACCTTC
cdr3_aa: CASSPRTDYGYTF

v_call: TRBV12-3/TRBV12-4
d_call: .
j_call: TRBJ1-2
clone_size: medium-sized
cdr3_nt: TGTGCCAGCTCACCCTCCGGGATTTATGGCTACACCTTC
cdr3_aa: CASSPSGIYGYTF

v_call: TRBV12-3/TRBV12-4
d_call: TRBD1
j_call: TRBJ1-2
clone_size: medium-sized
cdr3_nt: TGTGCCAGCAGTCCTATGGGACAGCCAGGTGGCTACACCTTC
cdr3_aa: CASSPMGQPGGYTF

v_call: TRBV12-3/TRBV12-4
d_call: .
j_call: TRBJ1-2
clone_size: .
cdr3_nt: TGTGCCAGCAGTCTCGGAGCCTCCCGAGGAGGCTACACCTTC
cdr3_aa: CASSLGASRGGYTF

v_call: TRBV12-3/TRBV12-4
d_call: .
j_call: TRBJ1-2
clone_size: medium-sized
cdr3_nt: TGTGCCAGCAGCCGGGAGGCGGTTAGGCACTATGGCTACACCTTC
cdr3_aa: CASSREAVRHYGYTF

v_call: TRBV12-3/TRBV12-4
d_call: .
j_call: TRBJ1-2
clone_size: medium-sized
cdr3_nt: TGTGCCAGCAGTATCGATTTACCGGGACGGAACTATGGCTACACCTTC
cdr3_aa: CASSIDLPGRNYGYTF

v_call: TRBV12-3/TRBV12-4
d_call: .
j_call: TRBJ1-2
clone_size: .
cdr3_nt: TGTGCCAGCAGTTTGACAGGAAGAAGTGGCTACACCTTC
cdr3_aa: CASSLTGRSGYTF

v_call: TRBV12-3/TRBV12-4
d_call: TRBD1
j_call: TRBJ1-2
clone_size: medium-sized
cdr3_nt: TGTGCCAGCAGTTTAAGGAGGACAGGCGCTAACTATGGCTACACCTTC
cdr3_aa: CASSLRRTGANYGYTF

v_call: TRBV12-3/TRBV12-4
d_call: .
j_call: TRBJ1-2
clone_size: medium-sized
cdr3_nt: TGTGCCAGCAGTTTTCCTGCCGGGGTATCTAACTATGGCTACACCTTC
cdr3_aa: CASSFPAGVSNYGYTF

v_call: TRBV12-3/TRBV12-4
d_call: .
j_call: TRBJ1-2
clone_size: medium-sized
cdr3_nt: TGTGCCAGCAGTTCCCTGACGAGTGGCTACACCTTC
cdr3_aa: CASSSLTSGYTF

v_call: TRBV12-3/TRBV12-4
d_call: .
j_call: TRBJ1-2
clone_size: medium-sized
cdr3_nt: TGTGCCAGCAGTTTGGGGACCTTCTATGGCTACACCTTC
cdr3_aa: CASSLGTFYGYTF

v_call: TRBV12-3/TRBV12-4
d_call: .
j_call: TRBJ1-2
clone_size: medium-sized
cdr3_nt: TGTGCCAGCAGTTTAGGTCTTACTTATGGCTACACCTTC
cdr3_aa: CASSLGLTYGYTF

v_call: TRBV12-3/TRBV12-4
d_call: TRBD1
j_call: TRBJ1-2
clone_size: medium-sized
cdr3_nt: TGTGCCAGCAGTACGGGACAGGGCAGGACTAACTATGGCTACACCTTC
cdr3_aa: CASSTGQGRTNYGYTF

v_call: TRBV12-3/TRBV12-4
d_call: .
j_call: TRBJ1-2
clone_size: medium-sized
cdr3_nt: TGTGCCAGCAGTTTAGGAGGGAGAGCAGGGGATGATGGCTACACCTTC
cdr3_aa: CASSLGGRAGDDGYTF

v_call: TRBV12-3/TRBV12-4
d_call: .
j_call: TRBJ1-2
clone_size: medium-sized
cdr3_nt: TGTGCCAGCAGTTTAAGAGAGGGGCGTCGGAACACCTTC
cdr3_aa: CASSLREGRRNTF

v_call: TRBV12-3/TRBV12-4
d_call: TRBD1
j_call: TRBJ1-2
clone_size: .
cdr3_nt: TGTGCCAGCAGTGGGACAGGAGGCTATGGCTACACCTTC
cdr3_aa: CASSGTGGYGYTF

v_call: TRBV12-3/TRBV12-4
d_call: .
j_call: TRBJ1-2
clone_size: large
cdr3_nt: TGTGCCAGCAGTCCAAGCGCCAGGGGACGCGATGGCTACACCTTC
cdr3_aa: CASSPSARGRDGYTF

v_call: TRBV12-3/TRBV12-4
d_call: .
j_call: TRBJ1-2
clone_size: medium-sized
cdr3_nt: TGTGCCAGCAGCCCCTCGGGTCAGAACTATGGCTACACCTTC
cdr3_aa: CASSPSGQNYGYTF

v_call: TRBV12-3/TRBV12-4
d_call: TRBD1
j_call: TRBJ1-2
clone_size: medium-sized
cdr3_nt: TGTGCCAGCAGTTTAGGGGACAGTCGGCAAGTGGGCTACACCTTC
cdr3_aa: CASSLGDSRQVGYTF

v_call: TRBV12-3/TRBV12-4
d_call: .
j_call: TRBJ1-2
clone_size: medium-sized
cdr3_nt: TGTGCCAGCAGCAGCACGTATGGCTACACCTTC
cdr3_aa: CASSSTYGYTF

v_call: TRBV12-3/TRBV12-4
d_call: .
j_call: TRBJ1-2
clone_size: medium-sized
cdr3_nt: TGTGCCAGCAGTACCCACAGCGTTCTTAGTGGCTACACCTTC
cdr3_aa: CASSTHSVLSGYTF

v_call: TRBV12-3/TRBV12-4
d_call: TRBD1
j_call: TRBJ1-2
clone_size: medium-sized
cdr3_nt: TGTGCCAGCAGTTTTGACGGGACAGCTAACTATGGCTACACCTTC
cdr3_aa: CASSFDGTANYGYTF

v_call: TRBV12-3/TRBV12-4
d_call: .
j_call: TRBJ1-2
clone_size: .
cdr3_nt: TGTGCCATCGAAGGCCTAGCGTGGAACTGTGGCTACACCTTC
cdr3_aa: CAIEGLAWNCGYTF

v_call: TRBV12-3/TRBV12-4
d_call: .
j_call: TRBJ1-2
clone_size: medium-sized
cdr3_nt: TGTGCCAGCAGGCCTGACAGGCTCGCCCATGGCTACACCTTC
cdr3_aa: CASRPDRLAHGYTF

v_call: TRBV12-3/TRBV12-4
d_call: .
j_call: TRBJ1-2
clone_size: .
cdr3_nt: TGTGCCAGCAGTTACGTCCCACCTCGCCATGGCTACACCTTC
cdr3_aa: CASSYVPPRHGYTF